This T cell receptor (beta chain) is drawn from a study of blood T cell repertoires in COVID-19. Study background: PBMCs, B-cell-depleted T cells, or T cells provided the cDNA or gDNA that made up the material.

Under the authors' procedure: Amplification from reference gene primers served as the basis for estimated nucleated cell counts. Sequencing was performed with immunoSEQ multiplex PCR; in TCRdb, only in-frame clones are kept and a portion is missing. V, J and clone size were drawn from that table, and D and trimming were deduced from the DNA. The sample includes 150,000 to 200,000 clones, roughly 79% of them seen just once. The CDR3 contains 14 residues. Germline lookup yields CDR1 LNHDA and CDR2 SQIVND (reference sequence). Trimming removed 5 bases at V and 10 bases at J, with 20 bases between. The chain uses TRBV19 and TRBJ1-1, with D unclear. Material: peripheral blood. The source is a man between 60 and 70 years old with active or convalescent COVID-19. The CDR3, as DNA: TGTGCCAGTAGTGGGCGAGGACTTTTGGGTCGAGCTTTCTTT. Translated, it gives CASSGRGLLGRAFF.